This TCR beta chain was retrieved from a study of cytomegalovirus exposure and HLA in healthy donors. Study-wide results and caveats: Follow-up analysis seemed to connect common viral pathogens with several of the most significant clusters identified.

In regard to this clone: What it binds is not known. One junction end disagrees with the germline gene, perhaps due to a read error.

Primers included in the PCR were 60 Vbeta and 13 Jbeta primers. Generated by immunoSEQ multiplex PCR, the TCRdb table keeps only in-frame clones and is missing some. Here the sample spans around 150,000 clones, around 74% being singletons. Everyone who donated was a healthy bone marrow donor. In germline, CDR1 is SEHNR, CDR2 FQNEAQ (reference sequence). The CDR3 is 15 amino acids. The chain joins TRBV7-9 to TRBJ1-2, with 11 bases aligning to TRBD1. The sequencing sample was made of PBMCs. The sequence came from a female donor in good health and CMV-seronegative. Written as DNA, the CDR3 is TGTTCCAGCAGCATAAACGGACAGGGGGCCTATGGCTACACCTTC. Its protein product is CSSSINGQGAYGYTF.